This T cell receptor beta chain comes out of a study of T-cell reconstitution after alpha-beta-depleted transplantation in children. Findings and limits, study-wide: One year after transplant, T-cell counts and diversity came mostly from newly produced T cells. Several patients had high TCRbeta diversity at day 60; it came from surviving recipient T cells and thymic progenitors. As was reported, about two months after transplant, alpha-beta T cells came from several hundred expanded graft clones.

The CDR3 extends over 16 amino acids. V lost 5 bases to trimming and J lost 4 bases, with 18 bases between them. Researchers prepared the TCRbeta library using unique molecular identifiers, the study reports. TCRdb re-called the PCR reads with MiXCR, one entry per CDR3 protein. The repertoire consists of about 190,000 distinct CDR3 sequences, with more than 9.5% occurring once and the leading ten covering less than 15%. This clonotype appeared many times. What it binds is not known. The TCR sequence derives from a boy aged 2 to 10 with acute myeloid leukemia, due to receive a stem cell transplant. The genes are TRBV12-3 or TRBV12-4 and TRBJ1-5, with D possibly matching TRBD1 (6 bases). Sequencing was performed on PBMCs, taken before TCRalphabeta/CD19-depleted stem cell transplant. The CDR3 reads CASSPSTGRPNQPQHF. The CDR3 nucleotides read TGTGCCAGCAGTCCATCAACAGGGAGACCTAATCAGCCCCAGCATTTT.